Presented here are 2 T cell receptor beta chains from one specimen sequenced in a study of CD8+ T cells in alopecia areata. As the sequencing template, cDNA was produced by extracting RNA and reverse transcribing it. The protocol was immunoSEQ multiplex PCR, while the TCRdb copy is restricted to in-frame clones and leaves out a portion. The sample records some 150,000 clones, 50% to 65% being singletons. The material sequenced was CD8+ T cells sorted from blood, taken at week 0. Receptors originate from a human donor with alopecia areata.

The chain carries TRBV27 and TRBJ1-5; no definite D call. The V gene's germline CDR1 is MNHEY and CDR2 SMNVEV (reference sequence). Trimming took off 2 bases at V and 5 bases at J, with 10 bases between the two ends. CDR3 length: 14 residues. CDR3: CASSLQWVDQPQHF. DNA of the CDR3: TGTGCCAGCAGTTTACAGTGGGTTGATCAGCCCCAGCATTTT.

This clone was seen a few times. This sequence joins TRBV29-1 and TRBJ2-2, with D maybe TRBD1 (6 bases). CDR3 length: 14 amino acids. With 7 bases removed from V and 4 bases from J, the gap between germline ends came to 16 bases. Germline CDR1 is SQVTM and CDR2 is ANQGSEA. CDR3 sequence: CSADLSTGTGELFF. CDR3 DNA: TGCAGCGCTGACCTCTCGACAGGCACCGGGGAGCTGTTTTTT.